The rows below give T cell receptor beta chains drawn from one sample of a study of blood T cell repertoires in COVID-19. Profiled with immunoSEQ multiplex PCR; TCRdb holds only in-frame clones, not every one. The table lists 100,000 to 150,000 clones, around 86% of them singletons. Input material: peripheral blood. Receptors originate from a man in his fifties or sixties with acute or convalescent COVID-19. Both conserved end residues are part of each CDR3. A D gene is named only where the DNA matches it firmly. Only part of the rows carry a size: once, few, many, or a class if the clone is expanded.

CDR3 length: 15
D gene: .
V gene: TRBV7-9
J gene: TRBJ1-5
clone size: .
CDR3 DNA: TGTGCCAGCAGCTTAACGGGGGATAGCAATCAGCCCCAGCATTTT
CDR3 protein: CASSLTGDSNQPQHF

CDR3 length: 16
D gene: TRBD1
V gene: TRBV19
J gene: TRBJ1-2
clone size: .
CDR3 DNA: TGTGCCAGTAGTCCAACTAGGGGGACAGGAGACTATGGCTACACCTTC
CDR3 protein: CASSPTRGTGDYGYTF

CDR3 length: 15
D gene: TRBD2
V gene: TRBV7-6
J gene: TRBJ2-1
clone size: .
CDR3 DNA: TGTGCCAGCAGCTTAGGACTAGCGGCATACAATGAGCAGTTCTTC
CDR3 protein: CASSLGLAAYNEQFF

CDR3 length: 14
D gene: TRBD1
V gene: TRBV5-5
J gene: TRBJ2-1
clone size: .
CDR3 DNA: TGTGCCAGCAGCCCGGGACAGGGTTACGATGAGCAGTTCTTC
CDR3 protein: CASSPGQGYDEQFF

CDR3 length: 17
D gene: TRBD1
V gene: TRBV11-2
J gene: TRBJ2-2
clone size: .
CDR3 DNA: TGTGCCAGCAGCTTAGGTAGACAGGGGAAGGATCCCGGGGAGCTGTTTTTT
CDR3 protein: CASSLGRQGKDPGELFF

CDR3 length: 13
D gene: .
V gene: TRBV5-1
J gene: TRBJ2-7
clone size: .
CDR3 DNA: TGCGCCAGCAGCTTGAGTCAGGGCCACGAGCAGTACTTC
CDR3 protein: CASSLSQGHEQYF

CDR3 length: 16
D gene: .
V gene: TRBV15
J gene: TRBJ1-5
clone size: .
CDR3 DNA: TGTGCCACCAGCAGAGAAGGGCGGACAAGCAATCAGCCCCAGCATTTT
CDR3 protein: CATSREGRTSNQPQHF

CDR3 length: 12
D gene: TRBD1
V gene: TRBV27
J gene: TRBJ2-7
clone size: .
CDR3 DNA: TGTGCCAGCAGTCCCCCGGGACAGGGGCAGTACTTC
CDR3 protein: CASSPPGQGQYF

CDR3 length: 12
D gene: TRBD1
V gene: TRBV18
J gene: TRBJ2-3
clone size: .
CDR3 DNA: TGTGCCAGCTCACCTCGACAGGGCTTAGAGTATTTT
CDR3 protein: CASSPRQGLEYF

CDR3 length: 15
D gene: TRBD2
V gene: TRBV19
J gene: TRBJ2-1
clone size: once
CDR3 DNA: TGTGCCAGTAGTATAGTTACTAGCGGGAGCTATGAGCAGTTCTTC
CDR3 protein: CASSIVTSGSYEQFF

CDR3 length: 12
D gene: .
V gene: TRBV30
J gene: TRBJ1-1
clone size: .
CDR3 DNA: TGTGCCTGGAGTCACGGGGGCACTGAAGCTTTCTTT
CDR3 protein: CAWSHGGTEAFF

CDR3 length: 16
D gene: TRBD1
V gene: TRBV5-1
J gene: TRBJ2-1
clone size: .
CDR3 DNA: TGCGCCAGCAGCACCGGGACAGGGGGCCCATACAATGAGCAGTTCTTC
CDR3 protein: CASSTGTGGPYNEQFF

CDR3 length: 15
D gene: .
V gene: TRBV30
J gene: TRBJ1-2
clone size: .
CDR3 DNA: TGTGCCCGGAAGATCCTCAGGGGAAGGGGAAACGGCTACACCTTC
CDR3 protein: CARKILRGRGNGYTF

CDR3 length: 14
D gene: .
V gene: TRBV5-1
J gene: TRBJ2-7
clone size: .
CDR3 DNA: TGCGCCAGCAGCCCCGCGGGCAGTTCCTACGAGCAGTACTTC
CDR3 protein: CASSPAGSSYEQYF

CDR3 length: 15
D gene: TRBD1
V gene: TRBV18
J gene: TRBJ2-1
clone size: .
CDR3 DNA: TGTGCCAGCTCACCGCGACAGGGGGCGAACAATGAGCAGTTCTTC
CDR3 protein: CASSPRQGANNEQFF

CDR3 length: 15
D gene: .
V gene: TRBV5-4
J gene: TRBJ1-1
clone size: .
CDR3 DNA: TGTGCCAGCAGCCCGGGGGGGGGCAGGGACACTGAAGCTTTCTTT
CDR3 protein: CASSPGGGRDTEAFF

CDR3 length: 14
D gene: .
V gene: TRBV19
J gene: TRBJ1-1
clone size: few
CDR3 DNA: TGTGCCAGTAGTCCCTCGGACAGGAACACTGAAGCTTTCTTT
CDR3 protein: CASSPSDRNTEAFF

CDR3 length: 12
D gene: .
V gene: TRBV14
J gene: TRBJ2-2
clone size: .
CDR3 DNA: TGTGCCAGCAGCTCTAGAACCGGGGAGCTGTTTTTT
CDR3 protein: CASSSRTGELFF

CDR3 length: 17
D gene: TRBD1
V gene: TRBV7-9
J gene: TRBJ1-2
clone size: .
CDR3 DNA: TGTGCCAGCAGCCCCGCCAGACGACAGGGCCAGGACTATGGCTACACCTTC
CDR3 protein: CASSPARRQGQDYGYTF

CDR3 length: 18
D gene: TRBD2
V gene: TRBV4-1
J gene: TRBJ2-7
clone size: .
CDR3 DNA: TGCGCCAGCAGCCAAGGGGTACTGGCTAGCGGAAGCTCCTACGAGCAGTACTTC
CDR3 protein: CASSQGVLASGSSYEQYF

CDR3 length: 14
D gene: .
V gene: TRBV19
J gene: TRBJ2-1
clone size: .
CDR3 DNA: TGTGCCAGTACCCAGGGTTGGAGGGACAATGAGCAGTTCTTC
CDR3 protein: CASTQGWRDNEQFF

CDR3 length: 13
D gene: .
V gene: TRBV6-6
J gene: TRBJ2-7
clone size: once
CDR3 DNA: TGTGCCAGCAGTATTTACGGACAGTACGAGCAGTACTTC
CDR3 protein: CASSIYGQYEQYF

CDR3 length: 13
D gene: .
V gene: TRBV3-1/TRBV3-2
J gene: TRBJ2-3
clone size: .
CDR3 DNA: TGTGCCAGCGGGGGGAGTCCCACAGATACGCAGTATTTT
CDR3 protein: CASGGSPTDTQYF

CDR3 length: 13
D gene: .
V gene: TRBV6-6
J gene: TRBJ1-5
clone size: .
CDR3 DNA: TGTGCCAGCAGTTACTCCCTAGATCAGCCCCAGCATTTT
CDR3 protein: CASSYSLDQPQHF

CDR3 length: 15
D gene: .
V gene: TRBV7-8
J gene: TRBJ2-7
clone size: .
CDR3 DNA: TGTGCCAGCAGCTTAGCACAGGGTCCCTCCTACGAGCAGTACTTC
CDR3 protein: CASSLAQGPSYEQYF